These 22 T cell receptor beta chains came from one sample sequenced in a study of Ad26.COV2.S vaccination and SARS-CoV-2 variants. Stated treatment: 15 to 20 received Ad26.COV2.S at low or high dose, single or two shots; a few received placebo; per-sample allocation not given. Material that was analyzed had been drawn on day 63 after the first vaccine or placebo injection. Clones were sequenced by immunoSEQ multiplex PCR, and TCRdb holds only the in-frame ones, with some missing. The profile covers roughly 350,000 clones, with around 89% appearing a single time and roughly 6% taken by the ten largest. The material sequenced was peripheral blood, taken in a trial of Ad26.COV2.S vaccine versus placebo. Receptors originate from a person between 18 and 65 years old who received the Ad26.COV2.S COVID-19 vaccine or a placebo.

The genes are TRBV27 and TRBJ1-6; 7 nucleotides match TRBD1. Germline V lookup: CDR1 MNHEY, CDR2 SMNVEV (reference sequence). The CDR3 has 17 amino acids. V lost 5 bases, J lost 3 bases, and 10 bases stayed unmatched. DNA for the CDR3: TGTGCCAGCAGTACCCAGACAGGGTTGGGCTATAATTCACCCCTCCACTTT. Protein product: CASSTQTGLGYNSPLHF.

The chain recombines TRBV27 with TRBJ2-7; tentative D call: TRBD1 (7 bases). The CDR3 contains 15 residues. Germline V CDR1 and CDR2: MNHEY, SMNVEV (reference sequence). The ends were cut back, 4 bases at V and 3 bases at J, with 16 bases in the middle. The CDR3 reads CASSYQGGAGYEQYF. CDR3 nucleotides: TGTGCCAGCAGTTACCAGGGGGGCGCGGGCTACGAGCAGTACTTC.

The chain couples TRBV7-9 to TRBJ2-2; D unresolved. The V gene lost 5 bases and the J gene lost 4 bases, with 11 bases spanning the gap. The CDR3 contains 14 residues. The germline V gene has CDR1 SEHNR and CDR2 FQNEAQ (reference sequence). The CDR3 loop is CASSPPRSTGELFF. The DNA for the CDR3 is TGTGCCAGCAGCCCCCCGAGGTCCACCGGGGAGCTGTTTTTT.

This chain connects TRBV13 to TRBJ2-7; D possibly corresponds to TRBD1 (6 bases). From germline, CDR1 is PRHDT and CDR2 FYEKMQ (reference sequence). V shed 5 bases and J shed 5 bases, with 22 bases lying between them. CDR3 length equals 16 residues. The CDR3 nucleotides read TGTGCCAGCAGCCGGACTCTGGGCAGGGGAGTCGACGAGCAGTACTTC. This codes for CASSRTLGRGVDEQYF.

The chain couples TRBV5-4 to TRBJ2-7, with D hard to call. The CDR3 runs 13 residues. Germline V gene lookup returns CDR1 SGHNT and CDR2 YYREEE (reference sequence). V gave up 0 bases and J gave up 3 bases, with 7 bases separating them. Here the CDR3 reads CASSLDLSYEQYF. In DNA, the CDR3 is TGTGCCAGCAGCTTGGATCTAAGCTACGAGCAGTACTTC.

This chain connects TRBV29-1 to TRBJ2-7, with 7 bases matching TRBD1. CDR1 and CDR2 (germline): SQVTM, ANQGSEA. The CDR3 covers 13 residues. J was trimmed by 2 bases and V by 0 bases; bases with no gene match: 1. CDR3 DNA sequence: TGCAGCGTTGAAGAACAGGGGCCCTACGAGCAGTACTTC. Amino acids: CSVEEQGPYEQYF.

The chain joins TRBV27 to TRBJ1-2; TRBD1 agrees at 10 bases. The junction had 11 bases not matched to a gene; V was cut back by 2 bases and J by 5 bases. Germline V lookup: CDR1 MNHEY, CDR2 SMNVEV (reference sequence). This CDR3 comprises 17 residues. The CDR3 nucleotides are TGTGCCAGCAGTTTAAAACCGGGACAGGGGACTATATATGGCTACACCTTC. This gives the protein CASSLKPGQGTIYGYTF.

The chain couples TRBV27 to TRBJ2-1; the D gene is possibly TRBD2 (5 bases). CDR1 and CDR2 from the germline V gene are MNHEY and SMNVEV (reference sequence). The CDR3 consists of 16 residues. Trimming removed 5 bases at V and 0 bases at J, with 14 bases between. The CDR3 sequence: CASSPGKGNSYNEQFF. CDR3 in DNA: TGTGCCAGCAGTCCGGGAAAAGGGAACTCCTACAATGAGCAGTTCTTC.

This clone has a count of ten or more. The V and J genes are TRBV6-4 and TRBJ2-2; 7 positions agree with TRBD1. V trimming: 6 bases; J trimming: 4 bases; junction bases outside the gene matches: 5. Germline lookup yields CDR1 MRHNA and CDR2 SNTAGT. The length of the CDR3 is 14 residues. For the CDR3, the DNA is TGTGCCAGCAGAGGGACAGACCTCACCGGGGAGCTGTTTTTT. Residues: CASRGTDLTGELFF.

This chain's CDR3 is CASSLQGGTETQYF. DNA of the CDR3: TGTGCCAGCAGTTTACAAGGGGGCACAGAGACCCAGTACTTC. The chain combines TRBV27 with TRBJ2-5, with 7 nucleotides matching TRBD1. This CDR3 has 14 residues. Looked up from germline, CDR1 is MNHEY and CDR2 is SMNVEV (reference sequence). V shed 2 bases and J 4 bases; nucleotides not matched to a gene: 4.

This chain joins TRBV7-2 and TRBJ1-5; 9 nucleotides match TRBD1. With V trimmed by 4 bases and J by 5 bases, 15 bases remained unmatched. The CDR3 length is 18 residues. Germline V gene lookup returns CDR1 SGHTA and CDR2 FQGNSA. The CDR3 reads CASSSVRLQGATHQPQHF. CDR3 DNA sequence: TGTGCCAGCAGCTCCGTACGCTTACAGGGGGCGACTCATCAGCCCCAGCATTTT.

The chain combines TRBV2 with TRBJ1-5; tentatively, D is TRBD1 (6 bases). The CDR3 length is 16 residues. Germline V lookup: CDR1 SNHLY, CDR2 FYNNEI. Trimming stripped 3 bases from V and 5 bases from J, with 17 bases between. CDR3: CASSEVRWGADQPQHF. The CDR3 DNA is TGTGCCAGCAGTGAGGTGAGGTGGGGGGCAGATCAGCCCCAGCATTTT.

The V call is TRBV24-1, the J call TRBJ1-2, with 7 bases aligning to TRBD1. With V trimmed by 9 bases and J by 3 bases, 3 bases remained unmatched. The germline CDR1 and CDR2 sequences are KGHDR and SFDVKD. CDR3 length: 12 residues. Written as DNA, the CDR3 is TGTGCCACCCAAGACAGGGACTATGGCTACACCTTC. It encodes CATQDRDYGYTF.

This chain uses TRBV3-1 (or the pseudogene TRBV3-2) with TRBJ2-7; tentatively, D is TRBD1 or TRBD2 (5 bases each). V shed 3 bases and J shed 2 bases, with 17 bases lying between them. Per germline, CDR1 LGHDT and CDR2 YNNKEL (reference sequence). This CDR3 is built from 16 residues. CDR3 residues: CASSHYGAQGTYEQYF. In DNA form, the CDR3 reads TGTGCCAGCAGCCATTACGGGGCCCAGGGTACCTACGAGCAGTACTTC.

The J gene is TRBJ1-2, the V gene TRBV24-1; D unresolved. The CDR3 has 13 residues. Trimming shortened V by 2 bases and J by 11 bases, and 14 bases separated the two germline ends. CDR1 is KGHDR and CDR2 is SFDVKD in the germline V gene. The CDR3 is CATSDSPWLGYTF. CDR3 DNA: TGTGCCACCAGTGATTCGCCTTGGTTGGGGTACACCTTC.

The chain couples TRBV7-9 to TRBJ2-3; a weak D match, TRBD2 (5 bases). The CDR3 has 14 amino acids. CDR1 and CDR2 from the germline V gene are SEHNR and FQNEAQ (reference sequence). Trimming cost V 4 bases and J 3 bases, with 11 bases left between them. The CDR3 coding sequence is TGTGCCAGCAGCTCCATGTGGGAGACAGATACGCAGTATTTT. Protein product: CASSSMWETDTQYF.

This chain links TRBV11-3 with TRBJ2-1; weak D call: TRBD2 (6 bases). The ends were cut back, 5 bases at V and 5 bases at J, with 13 bases in the middle. The germline V gene has CDR1 SGHNT and CDR2 YENEEA. This CDR3 has 14 amino acids. The CDR3 nucleotides are TGTGCCAGCAGCCCAGGACTAAAGAACAATGAGCAGTTCTTC. Protein sequence: CASSPGLKNNEQFF.

The chain combines TRBV4-3 with TRBJ2-7, with D unclear. CDR3 size: 15 residues. Between the trimmed V and J ends, which lost 0 bases and 6 bases, there was a span of 15 bases. Germline values: CDR1 LGHNA, CDR2 YSLEER. The CDR3 DNA reads TGCGCCAGCAGCCAAGATCAGGCAGCTCCGTCCGAGCAGTACTTC. This sequence encodes CASSQDQAAPSEQYF.

V and J are TRBV11-2 and TRBJ1-1; no reliable D call. Germline assignment: CDR1 SGHAT and CDR2 FQNNGV. Trimming took 2 bases from V and 7 from J, leaving 11 bases between them. The CDR3 runs to 13 residues. The chain's CDR3 is CASSLSRPNEAFF. In DNA, the CDR3 is TGTGCCAGCAGCTTAAGTAGACCGAATGAAGCTTTCTTT.

The DNA for the CDR3 is TGTGCCAGCAGTCTAGCGGCGTATGGGGATGAGCAGTTCTTC. It codes for CASSLAAYGDEQFF. The chain uses TRBV2 and TRBJ2-1; 7 bases line up with TRBD2. V dropped 5 bases and J dropped 8; count of bases not matched to a gene: 9. Per the germline V gene, CDR1 is SNHLY and CDR2 is FYNNEI. This CDR3 region has 14 residues.

This chain joins TRBV28 and TRBJ1-5; 8 nucleotides line up with TRBD1. This CDR3 comprises 14 residues. The V gene's germline CDR1 is MDHEN and CDR2 SYDVKM. The J segment lost 4 bases and the V segment lost 6 bases, leaving 5 bases of the junction unmatched. This chain's CDR3 is CASSNRGSNQPQHF. The DNA of the CDR3 is TGTGCCAGCAGCAACAGGGGGTCGAATCAGCCCCAGCATTTT.

V usage is TRBV7-9 and J usage is TRBJ1-1; tentatively, D is TRBD1 (6 bases). CDR1 is SEHNR, CDR2 FQNEAQ, per germline (reference sequence). With 1 base removed from V and 6 bases from J, the gap between germline ends came to 18 bases. The CDR3 runs 16 residues. CDR3 region: CASSLGATGGIAEAFF. The CDR3 coding sequence is TGTGCCAGCAGCTTAGGGGCGACAGGTGGAATCGCTGAAGCTTTCTTT.